This note documents a single T cell receptor beta chain sequence. Its antigen is as yet unknown. The data belong to a study of T cell responses to AZD1222 COVID-19 vaccine. Study details: Whether given at about 4 or about 12 weeks, second doses were pooled. Study results and limitations: There were vaccine-associated CD4 TCRs across spike, dominant at 160-218 and 743-854. Unmutated regions of variants are reportedly targeted by nearly half of spike-specific TCRs.

This table comes from immunoSEQ multiplex PCR, and its TCRdb copy is limited to in-frame clones, with some not included. The table shows some 80,000 clones, with less than 90% occurring only once. This sequence originates from an adult in good health. The sample was peripheral blood, taken on day 0 of AZD1222 vaccination.

CDR3 residues: CASSGAQSFSGNTIYF. CDR3 bases: TGTGCCAGCAGCGGAGCACAGAGCTTCTCTGGAAACACCATATATTTT. This rearrangement joins TRBV9 to TRBJ1-3; the D is unclear. Germline values: CDR1 SGDLS, CDR2 YYNGEE. This CDR3 has 16 amino acids. Deletions cut 3 bases from V and 0 bases from J, with 13 bases between.